This is a list of T cell receptor beta chains from one sample in a study of T cells in Graves' hyperthyroidism and ophthalmopathy. TCRdb reprocessed the multiplex PCR reads with MiXCR, giving one entry per CDR3 protein. The table has 93,000 or so distinct CDR3 sequences, 40% to 50% seen once. The source material was blood. These receptors all come from a man aged 35 to 55 with Graves' hyperthyroidism. Both conserved end residues are part of each CDR3. The order of the fields is J gene, V gene, D gene, clone size, CDR3 protein, CDR3 DNA. D genes are given only for firm matches. Clone size, where shown, is once, few, many, or a class for clones that have expanded.

j_gene: TRBJ2-1; v_gene: TRBV20-1; d_gene: TRBD1; abundance: many; CDR3aa: CSARVGARGEQFF; CDR3nt: TGCAGTGCTAGAGTAGGGGCCAGGGGGGAGCAGTTCTTC
j_gene: TRBJ2-3; v_gene: TRBV9; d_gene: TRBD2; abundance: many; CDR3aa: CASSASGRTDTQYF; CDR3nt: TGTGCCAGCAGCGCAAGCGGGAGGACAGATACGCAGTATTTT
j_gene: TRBJ1-1; v_gene: TRBV30; d_gene: -; abundance: few; CDR3aa: CAFDQANTEAFF; CDR3nt: TGTGCCTTTGACCAGGCGAACACTGAAGCTTTCTTT
j_gene: TRBJ2-7; v_gene: TRBV19; d_gene: TRBD1; abundance: many; CDR3aa: CASSVPGQGPYEQYF; CDR3nt: TGTGCCAGTAGTGTCCCGGGACAGGGTCCCTACGAGCAGTACTTC
j_gene: TRBJ2-1; v_gene: TRBV20-1; d_gene: -; abundance: -; CDR3aa: CSARDGRGDADEQFF; CDR3nt: TGCAGTGCTAGAGATGGCAGGGGGGACGCGGATGAGCAGTTCTTC
j_gene: TRBJ2-7; v_gene: TRBV10-3; d_gene: -; abundance: -; CDR3aa: CAISLTVSSYEQYF; CDR3nt: TGTGCCATCAGTTTAACAGTGAGCTCCTACGAGCAGTACTTC
j_gene: TRBJ1-2; v_gene: TRBV9; d_gene: -; abundance: once; CDR3aa: CASSRELYGYTF; CDR3nt: TGTGCCAGCAGTAGAGAGCTCTATGGCTACACCTTC
j_gene: TRBJ1-2; v_gene: TRBV2; d_gene: TRBD1; abundance: many; CDR3aa: CASSEGQGHYGYTF; CDR3nt: TGTGCCAGCAGTGAGGGACAGGGACACTATGGCTACACCTTC
j_gene: TRBJ2-2; v_gene: TRBV5-1; d_gene: TRBD1; abundance: many; CDR3aa: CASSPRTGVGTGELFF; CDR3nt: TGCGCCAGCAGCCCCCGGACAGGGGTGGGCACCGGGGAGCTGTTTTTT
j_gene: TRBJ2-3; v_gene: TRBV10-3; d_gene: -; abundance: -; CDR3aa: CASGGGDTQYF; CDR3nt: TGTGCCTCTGGGGGAGGTGATACGCAGTATTTT
j_gene: TRBJ1-2; v_gene: TRBV19; d_gene: TRBD1; abundance: many; CDR3aa: CASSSPGQHYGYTF; CDR3nt: TGTGCCAGTAGTTCCCCGGGACAGCACTATGGCTACACCTTC
j_gene: TRBJ2-5; v_gene: TRBV24-1; d_gene: -; abundance: -; CDR3aa: CATSALDRELFFGEWETQYF; CDR3nt: -
j_gene: TRBJ2-7; v_gene: TRBV6-2/TRBV6-3; d_gene: TRBD2; abundance: -; CDR3aa: CASGGLAESYEQYF; CDR3nt: TGTGCCAGCGGGGGACTAGCGGAATCCTACGAGCAGTACTTC
j_gene: TRBJ2-5; v_gene: TRBV2; d_gene: -; abundance: many; CDR3aa: CASSSRESVNQYF; CDR3nt: TGTGCCAGCAGTTCCCGGGAGAGTGTGAACCAGTACTTC
j_gene: TRBJ2-5; v_gene: TRBV6-4; d_gene: -; abundance: many; CDR3aa: CASSDSRAGEETQYF; CDR3nt: TGTGCCAGCAGTGACTCCCGGGCAGGGGAAGAGACCCAGTACTTC
j_gene: TRBJ2-7; v_gene: TRBV29-1; d_gene: -; abundance: once; CDR3aa: CSARQAYEQYF; CDR3nt: TGCAGCGCTCGACAGGCCTACGAGCAGTACTTC